What follows are 14 T cell receptor beta chains derived from one specimen sequenced in a study of kidney transplant recipient with SARS-CoV-2 infection. TCRdb used MiXCR to reprocess the reads, holding one entry per CDR3 protein. Of roughly 230,000 distinct CDR3 sequences listed, 25% to 30% are singletons. Sequenced material: a blood sample, taken at baseline and between days 110 and 120 from a kidney transplant recipient. The receptor set was obtained from a male patient aged 30 to 39 who had COVID-19 and was a kidney transplant recipient. The T cells may partly be graft donor cells.

Concerning this clonotype itself: Given a much more abundant clone one base away, this may be a read error. The chain uses TRBV6-4 and TRBJ1-2; no definite D call. Germline V gives CDR1 MRHNA, CDR2 SNTAGT. The CDR3 runs 17 residues. CDR3 region: CASSGNGSHGKTYSYTF. The CDR3 DNA is TGTGCCAGCAGTGGAAATGGCTCACACGGAAAGACCTATAGCTACACCTTC.

The chain couples TRBV2 to TRBJ1-2, with 11 positions matching TRBD1. V lost 5 bases, J lost 7 bases, and 9 bases stayed unmatched. The CDR3 extends over 15 amino acids. Germline V CDR1 and CDR2: SNHLY, FYNNEI. DNA for the CDR3: TGTGCCAGCAGTACCCAGGGACAGGGGGTCTCTGGCTACACCTTC. Translated: CASSTQGQGVSGYTF.

As regards this clonotype: A much bigger clone sits one base away, suggesting this may be a read error. The J gene is TRBJ2-6, the V gene TRBV18, with D hard to call. Looked up from germline, CDR1 is KGHSH and CDR2 is LQKENI. This CDR3 spans 14 amino acids. The CDR3 sequence: CACSRVSGANVLTF. DNA of the CDR3: TGTGCCTGCTCACGGGTTTCTGGGGCCAACGTCCTGACTTTC.

The table lists this clonotype with many counts. This sequence joins TRBV28 and TRBJ2-5; 9 nucleotides match TRBD2. The CDR3 consists of 16 residues. J was trimmed by 5 bases and V by 6 bases; bases with no gene match: 13. CDR1 and CDR2 from the germline V gene are MDHEN and SYDVKM. The chain's CDR3 is CASRILGGRAGETQYF. The CDR3 nucleotides are TGTGCCAGCAGAATCCTTGGCGGGAGGGCCGGGGAGACCCAGTACTTC.

The chain links TRBV7-2 to TRBJ2-1; TRBD2 aligns across 8 bases. This CDR3 has 18 residues. Per germline, CDR1 SGHTA and CDR2 FQGNSA. J gave up 4 bases and V 5 bases, and 16 bases lay outside the gene matches. CDR3 nucleotide sequence: TGTGCCAGCAGCGTTAGGGGGGCTAGCGGGCCAGTATACAATGAGCAGTTCTTC. It is translated as CASSVRGASGPVYNEQFF. The full variable domain, completed using reference TRBV7-2 and TRBJ2-1, is GAGVSQSPSNKVTEKGKDVELRCDPISGHTALYWYRQSLGQGLEFLIYFQGNSAPDKSGLPSDRFSAERTGGSVSTLTIQRTQQEDSAVYLCASSVRGASGPVYNEQFFGPGTRLTVL.

This clonotype was picked up many times. CDR3 in amino acids: CARTAAVVRKTYGYTF. In DNA, the CDR3 is TGTGCCAGAACGGCTGCAGTGGTGAGAAAGACCTATGGCTACACCTTC. The chain recombines TRBV5-3 with TRBJ1-2, with D unclear. TRBV5-3 is identified as an open reading frame with a role that is uncertain. The length of the CDR3 is 16 residues. The V end lost 6 bases, the J end lost 4 bases, and 22 bases lay between the germline ends.

At least ten counts were recorded for this clonotype. CDR3 loop: CASMYYVGDEQFF. CDR3 bases: TGTGCCAGCATGTATTACGTGGGCGATGAGCAGTTCTTC. J is TRBJ2-1 and V is TRBV6-5; D gene unclear. Deletions cut 7 bases from V and 8 bases from J, with 15 bases between. Germline values: CDR1 MNHEY, CDR2 SVGAGI. The CDR3 has 13 amino acids.

Note on this clonotype: It may be a read error: a sequence one base away is much more abundant. This sequence joins TRBV19 and TRBJ1-5; no firm D call. The CDR3 is made up of 13 amino acids. Germline loops: CDR1 LNHDA, CDR2 SQIVND (reference sequence). V was cut by 6 bases and J by 0 bases, with 6 bases left in between. The CDR3 bases are TGTGCCAGTAGATCGAATAGCAATCAGCCCCAGCATTTT. It translates to CASRSNSNQPQHF.

This clonotype was observed a few times. The rearrangement links TRBV27 to TRBJ2-5; D may be TRBD2 (5 bases). CDR3 length: 14 amino acids. The V gene's germline CDR1 is MNHEY and CDR2 SMNVEV (reference sequence). V shed 6 bases and J shed 1 base, with 12 bases lying between them. The CDR3 DNA is TGTGCCAGCAGGATCCTAGCCTTCCAAGAGACCCAGTACTTC. Its protein product is CASRILAFQETQYF.

This clonotype came up many times. The chain employs TRBV5-1 and TRBJ2-5; 7 bases fit TRBD1. Germline V lookup: CDR1 SGHRS, CDR2 YFSETQ. This CDR3 has 14 residues. Trimming cost V 8 bases and J 1 base; bases outside gene matches: 8. CDR3 sequence reads: CASSSAGGQETQYF. CDR3 sequence (DNA): TGCGCCAGTTCCTCGGCAGGGGGCCAAGAGACCCAGTACTTC.

This clonotype occurred once. A read error may explain this, as a much larger clone is one base away. This chain's CDR3 is CASSQQGAMNTEASF. As DNA, the CDR3 is TGTGCCAGCAGCCAGCAGGGCGCCATGAACACTGAAGCTTCCTTT. The rearrangement joins TRBV14 to TRBJ1-1; weak D call: TRBD1 (5 bases). The CDR3 has 15 amino acids. CDR1 SGHDN and CDR2 FVKESK come from the germline V gene.

This clonotype was found many times. This chain links TRBV4-3 with TRBJ1-2; no clear D gene. Trimming left V 0 bases short and J 4 bases short, with 12 bases between. The CDR3 is 15 residues long. Germline values: CDR1 LGHNA, CDR2 YSLEER. As DNA, the CDR3 is TGCGCCAGCAGCCAAGAGGACGGGTCGCTCTATGGCTACACCTTC. This sequence encodes CASSQEDGSLYGYTF.

This clonotype was observed many times. The chain combines TRBV6-4 with TRBJ1-2, with D hard to call. The V gene lost 3 bases and the J gene lost 4 bases, with 21 bases spanning the gap. Germline CDR1 reads MRHNA; CDR2 reads SNTAGT. The CDR3 runs to 17 residues. The CDR3 region is CASSELSSHGKTYGYTF. The CDR3 nucleotides are TGTGCCAGCAGTGAGCTGTCCTCACACGGAAAGACCTATGGCTACACCTTC.

This rearrangement joins TRBV6-5 to TRBJ2-3, with 12 nucleotides matching TRBD2. Germline assignment: CDR1 MNHEY and CDR2 SVGAGI. This CDR3 region has 16 residues. The CDR3 loop is CTTRPTSGSWTDTQYF. As DNA, the CDR3 is TGTACCACCAGGCCGACTAGCGGGAGTTGGACAGATACGCAGTATTTT.